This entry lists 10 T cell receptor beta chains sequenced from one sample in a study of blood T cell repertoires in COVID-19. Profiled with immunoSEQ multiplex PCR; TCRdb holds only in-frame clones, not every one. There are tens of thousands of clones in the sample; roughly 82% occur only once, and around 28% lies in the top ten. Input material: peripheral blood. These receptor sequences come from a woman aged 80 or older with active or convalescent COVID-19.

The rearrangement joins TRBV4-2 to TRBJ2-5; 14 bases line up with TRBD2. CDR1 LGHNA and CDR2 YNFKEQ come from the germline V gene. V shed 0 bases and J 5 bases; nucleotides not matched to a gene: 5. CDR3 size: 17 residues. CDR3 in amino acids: CASSQDRTSGGMETQYF. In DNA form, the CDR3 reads TGTGCCAGCAGCCAAGATCGGACTAGCGGGGGGATGGAGACCCAGTACTTC.

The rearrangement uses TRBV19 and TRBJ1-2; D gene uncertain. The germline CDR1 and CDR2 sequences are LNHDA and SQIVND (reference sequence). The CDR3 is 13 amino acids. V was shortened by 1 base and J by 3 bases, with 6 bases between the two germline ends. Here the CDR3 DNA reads TGTGCCAGTAGTATAGGGCAGGACTATGGCTACACCTTC. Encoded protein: CASSIGQDYGYTF.

The CDR3 protein is CASSLSSRGNLYGYTF. As DNA, the CDR3 is TGTGCCAGCAGTTTATCTAGCAGGGGCAACCTCTATGGCTACACCTTC. This chain connects TRBV27 to TRBJ1-2; a possible D gene is TRBD1 (6 bases). The germline V and J ends were trimmed by 0 bases and 4 bases, with 15 bases remaining between them. Germline loops: CDR1 MNHEY, CDR2 SMNVEV (reference sequence). The CDR3 loop spans 16 amino acids.

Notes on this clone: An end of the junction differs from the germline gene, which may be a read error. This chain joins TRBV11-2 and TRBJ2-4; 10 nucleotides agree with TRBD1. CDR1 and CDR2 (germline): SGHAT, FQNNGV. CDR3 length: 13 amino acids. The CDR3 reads CASSLGQGQTVDF. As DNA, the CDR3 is TGTGCCAGCAGCTTGGGACAGGGGCAAACCGTAGACTTC.

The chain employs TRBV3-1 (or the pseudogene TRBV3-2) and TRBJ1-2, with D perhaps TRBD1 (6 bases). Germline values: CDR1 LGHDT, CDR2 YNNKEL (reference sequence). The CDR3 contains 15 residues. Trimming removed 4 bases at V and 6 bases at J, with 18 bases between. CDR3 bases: TGTGCCAGCAGCCTAATTGACAGGCGGGCCGATGGCTACACCTTC. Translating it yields CASSLIDRRADGYTF.

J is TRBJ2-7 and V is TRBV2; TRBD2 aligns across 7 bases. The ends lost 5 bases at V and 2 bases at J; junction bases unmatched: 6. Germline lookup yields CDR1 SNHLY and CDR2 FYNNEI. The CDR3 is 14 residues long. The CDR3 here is CASSLYGGTYEQYF. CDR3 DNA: TGTGCCAGCAGTCTATACGGGGGGACCTACGAGCAGTACTTC.

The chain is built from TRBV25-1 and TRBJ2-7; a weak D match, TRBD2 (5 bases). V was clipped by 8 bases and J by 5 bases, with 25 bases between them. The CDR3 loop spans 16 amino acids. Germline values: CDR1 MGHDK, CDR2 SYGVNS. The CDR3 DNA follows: TGTGCCAGCCGACCCCCGATACGCCTCAAAGCGGACGAGCAGTACTTC. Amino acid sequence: CASRPPIRLKADEQYF.

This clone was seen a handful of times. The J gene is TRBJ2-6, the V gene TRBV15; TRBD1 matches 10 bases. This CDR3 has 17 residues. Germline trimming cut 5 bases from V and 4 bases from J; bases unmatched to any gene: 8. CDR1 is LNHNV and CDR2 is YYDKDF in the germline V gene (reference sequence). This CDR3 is CATSGGDRGSGANVLTF. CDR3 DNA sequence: TGTGCCACCAGCGGTGGGGACAGGGGTTCCGGGGCCAACGTCCTGACTTTC.

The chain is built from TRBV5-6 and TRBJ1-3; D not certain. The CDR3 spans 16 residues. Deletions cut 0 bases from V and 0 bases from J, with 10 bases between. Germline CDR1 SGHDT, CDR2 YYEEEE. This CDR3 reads CASSLVGAISGNTIYF. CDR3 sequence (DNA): TGTGCCAGCAGCTTGGTGGGCGCTATCTCTGGAAACACCATATATTTT.

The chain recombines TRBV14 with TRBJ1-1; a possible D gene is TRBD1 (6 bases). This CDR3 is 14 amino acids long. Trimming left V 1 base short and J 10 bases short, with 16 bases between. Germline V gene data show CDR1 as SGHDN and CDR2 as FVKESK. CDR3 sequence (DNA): TGTGCCAGCAGCCAAGTCGGTAGCGGGGGGCGAGCTTTCTTT. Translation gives CASSQVGSGGRAFF.